A selection of T cell receptor beta chains follows, all from one sample in a study of regulatory T cells in long-lasting Graves disease. One entry per CDR3 protein, called by TCRdb with MiXCR from the multiplex PCR reads. Among approximately 400,000 distinct CDR3 sequences, around 21% were seen once, and the ten largest hold around 20%. The starting material was peripheral blood mononuclear cells (PBMCs), obtained when the disease was refractory, from a patient treated with antithyroid drugs. All receptors derive from a female donor with Graves disease. Both conserved end residues are part of each CDR3. D genes are given only for firm matches. Some rows mark clone size as missing; the rest say once, few, many or name a class of expanded clone.

clone_size j_call d_call v_call cdr3_nt cdr3_aa
few TRBJ1-2 NA TRBV6-1 TGTGCCAGCTCCCCTACCCGGGGAGTCTATGGCTACACCTTC CASSPTRGVYGYTF
many TRBJ2-5 NA TRBV29-1 TGCAGCGTTGATCTTCGGGATGGAGAGACCCAGTACTTC CSVDLRDGETQYF
few TRBJ1-1 NA TRBV7-6 TGTGCCAGCAGCTTAATTCAGGCCTCGAACACTGAAGCTTTCTTT CASSLIQASNTEAFF
many TRBJ2-7 NA TRBV5-6 TGTGCCAGCAGCTTGGGCCCATCGGGCGCTTCCTACGAGCAGTACTTC CASSLGPSGASYEQYF
many TRBJ1-1 NA TRBV11-2 TGTGCCAGCAGCCCCCAGAGCACTGAAGCTTTCTTT CASSPQSTEAFF
few TRBJ2-7 NA TRBV6-1 TGTGCCAGCAGTAACGCAGGGAAGGAATACGAGCAGTACTTC CASSNAGKEYEQYF
NA TRBJ1-2 NA TRBV19 TGTGCCAGTAGTGCACAGGGTCGCAGCTACACCTTC CASSAQGRSYTF
NA TRBJ2-3 NA TRBV10-1 TGCGCCAGCAGTGACGGGGACCCCACAGATACGCAGTATTTT CASSDGDPTDTQYF
NA TRBJ1-3 NA TRBV10-2 TGCGCCAGCAGACAGGGAAGACTCGGAAACACCATATATTTT CASRQGRLGNTIYF
NA TRBJ1-5 TRBD1 TRBV15 TGTGCCACCAGCAGAAAGGGACAGGGAGCGGGTCAGCCCCAGCATTTT CATSRKGQGAGQPQHF
many TRBJ1-4 NA TRBV6-1 TGTGCCAGCAGTGAGTCGGATGGGCCCAGGGAAAAACTGTTTTTT CASSESDGPREKLFF
NA TRBJ1-2 NA TRBV19 TGTGCCAGTAGTACACACTTTGGCTACACCTTC CASSTHFGYTF
NA TRBJ2-2 NA TRBV18 TGTGCCAGCTCACCACTGGGGGCTCCGAACACCGGGGAGCTGTTTTTT CASSPLGAPNTGELFF
NA TRBJ2-4 TRBD1 TRBV27 TGTGCCAGCAGTCCCTGGGGCGACAGGGACATCGGGAAAATAGCCAAAAACATTCAGTACTTC CASSPWGDRDIGKIAKNIQYF
NA TRBJ2-1 TRBD2 TRBV5-1 TGCGCCAGCAGCTTGGCCGGAAATAGCGGGAATGAGCAGTTCTTC CASSLAGNSGNEQFF
few TRBJ1-5 NA TRBV7-2 TGTGCCAGCAGCCTTATTCCCAGGGCGGGGCAGCCCCAGCATTTT CASSLIPRAGQPQHF
few TRBJ1-5 NA TRBV3-2 TGTGCCAGCAGCCAAGGTGGAAGGAATCAGCCCCAGCATTTT CASSQGGRNQPQHF
few TRBJ1-2 NA TRBV19 TGTGCCAGTAGGGGATGGACAGCGGAGAACTATGGCTACACCTTC CASRGWTAENYGYTF
few TRBJ2-7 TRBD1 TRBV30 TGTGCCGGACAGGGCGAGTCCTACGAGCAGTACTTC CAGQGESYEQYF
many TRBJ2-7 TRBD2 TRBV6-1 TGTGCCAGCACCGCTGCGGTAGCGGGCGAGCAGTACTTC CASTAAVAGEQYF
NA TRBJ1-3 TRBD1 TRBV12-3/TRBV12-4 TGTGCCAGCAGTTTGGGGACAGCTCCTGGAAACACCATATATTTT CASSLGTAPGNTIYF
NA TRBJ2-7 NA TRBV10-1 TGCGCCAGCAGTGAGTCTCCTGATGGGTCTGGCGAGCAGTACTTC CASSESPDGSGEQYF
NA TRBJ2-7 TRBD1 TRBV20-1 TGCAGTGCAACCGGGACAGGGGTGAGCTACGAGCAGTACTTC CSATGTGVSYEQYF
many TRBJ2-7 TRBD2 TRBV6-2/TRBV6-3 TGTGCCAGCAGTTACTCGCTAGCGGGAGGTCTCGAGCAGTACTTC CASSYSLAGGLEQYF
few TRBJ1-2 NA TRBV5-6 TGTGCCAGCAGCTTTTCGACGGTCTTGAGGGGCTACACCTTC CASSFSTVLRGYTF